Shown below are 28 T cell receptor beta chains from a single sample sequenced in a study of T cell responses to AZD1222 COVID-19 vaccine. Assay used: immunoSEQ multiplex PCR; TCRdb lists only in-frame clones, some missing. This sample has more than 100,000 clones; around nine tenths occur once, and the top ten carry 2% to 3%. Here the sequenced sample was peripheral blood, taken on day 0 of AZD1222 vaccination. These receptors came from an adult in good health.

This clone was counted at least ten times. The chain combines TRBV28 with TRBJ1-2; TRBD1 matches 11 bases. Germline V gives CDR1 MDHEN, CDR2 SYDVKM. V lost 6 bases, J lost 3 bases, and 9 bases stayed unmatched. The CDR3 sequence is 16 residues long. CDR3 in DNA: TGTGCCAGCAGATCCCGGACAGGGGGCGCAGACTATGGCTACACCTTC. This translates into CASRSRTGGADYGYTF.

This clone showed up just a few times. This sequence joins TRBV7-9 and TRBJ2-2, with TRBD2 as a possible D gene (7 bases). V dropped 8 bases and J dropped 0 bases, with 16 bases sitting between them. CDR3 length equals 16 residues. The germline V gene has CDR1 SEHNR and CDR2 FQNEAQ (reference sequence). For the CDR3, the DNA is TGTGCCAGCTCCCCGGGCGGGGGCCCGAACACCGGGGAGCTGTTTTTT. Its translation: CASSPGGGPNTGELFF.

This clone was detected once. The chain has TRBV5-8 and TRBJ1-5; perhaps TRBD1 as D (6 bases). The CDR3 totals 18 residues. Germline V gene lookup returns CDR1 SGHTS and CDR2 YDEGEE. The germline V and J ends were trimmed by 1 base and 6 bases, with 23 bases remaining between them. This CDR3 reads CASSLYPGAGGVPQPQHF. The DNA of the CDR3 is TGTGCCAGCAGCTTGTATCCGGGGGCTGGGGGGGTCCCTCAGCCCCAGCATTTT.

This clone was picked up a small number of times. The chain links TRBV5-4 to TRBJ2-3, with 8 nucleotides matching TRBD1. CDR1 and CDR2 (germline): SGHNT, YYREEE (reference sequence). With V trimmed by 0 bases and J by 2 bases, 5 bases remained unmatched. This CDR3 contains 16 residues. CDR3 protein: CASSLAPGGITDTQYF. DNA for the CDR3: TGTGCCAGCAGCTTGGCCCCAGGGGGCATCACAGATACGCAGTATTTT. Complete variable domain (other parts from reference TRBV5-4 and TRBJ2-3): ETGVTQSPTHLIKTRGQQVTLRCSSQSGHNTVSWYQQALGQGPQFIFQYYREEENGRGNFPPRFSGLQFPNYSSELNVNALELDDSALYLCASSLAPGGITDTQYFGPGTRLTVL.

The chain links TRBV7-9 to TRBJ1-2; D remains ambiguous. Germline V gene sequence: CDR1 SEHNR, CDR2 FQNEAQ (reference sequence). This CDR3 has 12 residues. Trimming stripped 0 bases from V and 4 bases from J, with 3 bases between. In nucleotides, the CDR3 is TGTGCCAGCAGCTTAGCGGTCTATGGCTACACCTTC. Its protein product is CASSLAVYGYTF.

This chain connects TRBV4-1 to TRBJ2-4; TRBD1 aligns across 10 bases. Trimming took 4 bases from V and 3 from J; bases not matched to a gene: 6. Germline lookup yields CDR1 MGHRA and CDR2 YSYEKL. The CDR3 runs 16 residues. The CDR3 coding sequence is TGCGCCAGCAGCCTCGACAGGGGGCGCCTCAAAAACATTCAGTACTTC. This gives the protein CASSLDRGRLKNIQYF.

This sequence joins TRBV5-1 and TRBJ2-3; the match to TRBD1 covers 9 bases. CDR3 size: 15 residues. With 4 bases clipped from V and 10 bases from J, the junction kept 13 bases outside the gene matches. Per the germline V gene, CDR1 is SGHRS and CDR2 is YFSETQ. CDR3 coding DNA: TGCGCCAGCAGCCCCCCGGGACAGGGTATAGGTGCGCAGTATTTT. This translates into CASSPPGQGIGAQYF.

This clone occurred once. The V gene is TRBV11-2, the J gene TRBJ2-2; 9 nucleotides align to TRBD2. Per the germline V gene, CDR1 is SGHAT and CDR2 is FQNNGV. The CDR3 is 18 residues long. Unmatched junction bases numbered 8, after V lost 3 bases and J lost 0 bases. The CDR3 protein is CASSLVVPSGTNTGELFF. CDR3 bases: TGTGCCAGCAGCTTGGTGGTACCTAGCGGGACGAACACCGGGGAGCTGTTTTTT.

The rearrangement joins TRBV6-1 to TRBJ2-7; D gene uncertain. The CDR3 contains 14 residues. Looked up from germline, CDR1 is MNHNS and CDR2 is SASEGT. Trimming removed 2 bases from V and 6 bases from J, with 14 bases in between. The CDR3 sequence is CASSESRMMGEQYF. In DNA, the CDR3 is TGTGCCAGCAGTGAATCCAGGATGATGGGCGAGCAGTACTTC.

The chain is built from TRBV19 and TRBJ2-1, with 10 bases lining up with TRBD2. The ends lost 1 base at V and 10 bases at J; junction bases unmatched: 10. This CDR3 comprises 16 residues. CDR1 is LNHDA and CDR2 is SQIVND in the germline V gene (reference sequence). In nucleotides, the CDR3 is TGTGCCAGTAGTATAGGTCTAGCGGGGGAAGCCACCGAGCAGTTCTTC. Its protein product is CASSIGLAGEATEQFF.

Points on this clone: Sequence at one end of the junction differs from germline and may be a read error. V is TRBV4-2 and J is TRBJ2-7, with D hard to call. CDR1 LGHNA and CDR2 YNFKEQ come from the germline V gene. This CDR3 is 14 amino acids long. The CDR3, as DNA: TGTGCCAGCAGCCAAGACGTCGGCCCCTACGGGCAGTACTTC. Its translation: CASSQDVGPYGQYF.

The chain couples TRBV3-1 (or the pseudogene TRBV3-2) to TRBJ1-6; no clear D gene. The germline V gene has CDR1 LGHDT and CDR2 YNNKEL (reference sequence). The CDR3 totals 16 residues. Trimming removed 1 base at V and 0 bases at J, with 7 bases between. In nucleotides, the CDR3 is TGTGCCAGCAGCCAAGCCCGGAGCTCCTATAATTCACCCCTCCACTTT. The encoded protein is CASSQARSSYNSPLHF.

The chain has TRBV19 and TRBJ2-7, with 8 bases identical to TRBD1. This CDR3 comprises 14 residues. The V gene end was trimmed by 5 bases and the J gene end by 2 bases; junction bases not matched to a gene: 5. Germline CDR1 is LNHDA and CDR2 is SQIVND (reference sequence). The CDR3 loop is CASSAGTGTYEQYF. The CDR3 DNA follows: TGTGCCAGTAGTGCCGGGACAGGCACCTACGAGCAGTACTTC.

This sequence joins TRBV19 and TRBJ1-1; no clear D gene. The CDR3 sequence is 11 residues long. Germline values: CDR1 LNHDA, CDR2 SQIVND (reference sequence). Trimming left V 6 bases short and J 5 bases short, with 7 bases between. The CDR3 sequence: CASRGWTEAFF. DNA of the CDR3: TGTGCCAGTAGGGGGTGGACTGAAGCTTTCTTT.

The rearrangement links TRBV6-6 to TRBJ1-5; D is possibly TRBD1 (5 bases). The germline CDR1 and CDR2 sequences are MNHNY and SVGAGI (reference sequence). The germline V and J ends were trimmed by 7 bases and 0 bases, with 16 bases remaining between them. The CDR3 has 16 residues. CDR3 DNA sequence: TGTGCCAGCACCCCGTGGGGGGATTATAGCAATCAGCCCCAGCATTTT. Residues: CASTPWGDYSNQPQHF.

The rearrangement links TRBV7-2 to TRBJ2-5; D unresolved. Trimming stripped 1 base from V and 4 bases from J, with 16 bases between. Germline-derived CDR1 and CDR2 are SGHTA and FQGNSA. The CDR3 consists of 16 residues. CDR3 bases: TGTGCCAGCAGCTTAGTTGCGGCCCAGGCCGGAGAGACCCAGTACTTC. Residues: CASSLVAAQAGETQYF.

The chain couples TRBV28 to TRBJ1-3, with a weak D call TRBD1 (5 bases). Germline V lookup: CDR1 MDHEN, CDR2 SYDVKM. V gave up 3 bases and J gave up 8 bases, with 14 bases separating them. The CDR3 runs 14 residues. The chain's CDR3 is CASSFPGATDTIYF. The CDR3 DNA follows: TGTGCCAGCAGTTTTCCCGGGGCAACGGACACCATATATTTT.

The J gene is TRBJ2-7, the V gene TRBV12-3 or TRBV12-4; TRBD1 might be the D (5 bases). This CDR3 is 12 amino acids long. Trimming removed 2 bases from V and 3 bases from J, with 5 bases in between. CDR3 DNA sequence: TGTGCCAGCAGTTTAACAGGCTACGAGCAGTACTTC. Protein sequence: CASSLTGYEQYF.

A single count supports this clone. This chain joins TRBV19 and TRBJ2-2; no clear D. With 11 bases removed from V and 4 bases from J, the gap between germline ends came to 14 bases. There are 13 residues in the CDR3. Germline values: CDR1 LNHDA, CDR2 SQIVND (reference sequence). The chain's CDR3 is CAAGWAGTGELFF. CDR3 nucleotides: TGTGCCGCCGGGTGGGCCGGCACCGGGGAGCTGTTTTTT.

The chain uses TRBV27 and TRBJ2-2; possibly TRBD1 for D (6 bases). CDR1 is MNHEY and CDR2 is SMNVEV in the germline V gene (reference sequence). Between the trimmed V and J ends, which lost 6 bases and 8 bases, there was a span of 25 bases. The CDR3 sequence is 17 residues long. In DNA form, the CDR3 reads TGTGCCAGCAGCTTGGGATATGTGACAGGTGTTGGGGGGGAGCTGTTTTTT. This encodes CASSLGYVTGVGGELFF.

CDR3 nucleotides: TGTGCCAGCACCTTAGCGGGAGGGCTATCCAATGAGCAGTTCTTC. It codes for CASTLAGGLSNEQFF. The J gene is TRBJ2-1, the V gene TRBV6-5, with TRBD2 matching over 11 bases. The germline V gene has CDR1 MNHEY and CDR2 SVGAGI. This CDR3 has 15 amino acids. V lost 7 bases to trimming and J lost 6 bases; unmatched junction nucleotides: 8.

The chain recombines TRBV30 with TRBJ1-1; no clear D gene. The germline V and J ends were trimmed by 8 bases and 14 bases, with 15 bases remaining between them. Looked up from germline, CDR1 is GTSNPN and CDR2 is SVGIG (reference sequence). This CDR3 comprises 9 residues. CDR3 sequence reads: CAVGSQGFF. The DNA for the CDR3 is TGTGCCGTGGGGAGCCAAGGATTCTTT.

In its sample, this clone was seen once. The V and J genes are TRBV9 and TRBJ2-1; D uncertain. Germline loops: CDR1 SGDLS, CDR2 YYNGEE. V was shortened by 3 bases and J by 6 bases, with 4 bases between the two germline ends. The CDR3 totals 11 residues. Written as DNA, the CDR3 is TGTGCCAGCAGCGCCAGCAATGAGCAGTTCTTC. Its translation: CASSASNEQFF.

The chain combines TRBV3-1 (or the pseudogene TRBV3-2) with TRBJ2-6; weak D call: TRBD1 (6 bases). The V gene's germline CDR1 is LGHDT and CDR2 YNNKEL (reference sequence). Trimming removed 4 bases at V and 1 base at J, with 11 bases between. The CDR3 is made up of 16 amino acids. The CDR3 coding sequence is TGTGCCAGCAGCCCAACAGGGTTGTCTGGGGCCAACGTCCTGACTTTC. As protein: CASSPTGLSGANVLTF.

This clone occurred once. The V call is TRBV25-1, the J call TRBJ1-1, with 9 bases lining up with TRBD1. The ends lost 6 bases at V and 6 bases at J; junction bases unmatched: 5. The CDR3 covers 13 residues. The germline V gene has CDR1 MGHDK and CDR2 SYGVNS. CDR3 amino acids: CASRLTGGSEAFF. The CDR3, as DNA: TGTGCCAGCAGACTTACAGGGGGCTCTGAAGCTTTCTTT.

The V call is TRBV7-8, the J call TRBJ1-5; D gene ambiguous. The CDR3 is made up of 14 amino acids. Per the germline V gene, CDR1 is SGHVS and CDR2 is FQNEAQ. With 1 base removed from V and 9 bases from J, the gap between germline ends came to 13 bases. The CDR3: CASSLEGAYSPQHF. DNA of the CDR3: TGTGCCAGCAGCTTAGAGGGAGCGTACTCGCCCCAGCATTTT. Full variable domain (remainder filled in from reference TRBV7-8 and TRBJ1-5): GAGVSQSPRYKVAKRGQDVALRCDPISGHVSLFWYQQALGQGPEFLTYFQNEAQLDKSGLPSDRFFAERPEGSVSTLKIQRTQQEDSAVYLCASSLEGAYSPQHFGDGTRLSIL.

The chain recombines TRBV6-1 with TRBJ2-1; D may correspond to TRBD1 or TRBD2 (6 bases each). Trimming pared 3 bases from V and 6 bases from J, leaving 15 bases between. This CDR3 contains 15 residues. In germline, CDR1 is MNHNS, CDR2 SASEGT. In DNA form, the CDR3 reads TGTGCCAGCAGTGATTTTGGGGGGCAGGGCAATGAGCAGTTCTTC. It translates to CASSDFGGQGNEQFF.

The gene calls are TRBV5-8 and TRBJ1-3; maybe TRBD1 (6 bases). The CDR3 spans 16 residues. The germline CDR1 and CDR2 sequences are SGHTS and YDEGEE. V lost 4 bases and J 0 bases, leaving 14 bases between the germline ends. The CDR3 loop reads CASSLTGTPSGNTIYF. The CDR3 nucleotides are TGTGCCAGCAGCCTCACAGGGACCCCCTCTGGAAACACCATATATTTT.